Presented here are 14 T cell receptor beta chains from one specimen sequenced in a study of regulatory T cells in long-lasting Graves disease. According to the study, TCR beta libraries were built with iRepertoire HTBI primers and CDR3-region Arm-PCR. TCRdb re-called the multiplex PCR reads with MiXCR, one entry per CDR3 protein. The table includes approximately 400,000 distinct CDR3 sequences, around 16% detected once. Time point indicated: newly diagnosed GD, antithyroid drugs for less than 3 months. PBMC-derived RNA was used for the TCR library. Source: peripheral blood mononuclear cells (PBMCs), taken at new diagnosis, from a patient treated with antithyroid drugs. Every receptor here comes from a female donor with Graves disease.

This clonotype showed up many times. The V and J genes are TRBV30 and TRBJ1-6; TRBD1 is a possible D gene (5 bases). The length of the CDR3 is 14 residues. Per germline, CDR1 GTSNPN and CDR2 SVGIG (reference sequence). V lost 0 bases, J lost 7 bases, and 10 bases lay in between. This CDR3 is CAWSVVQGNSPLHF. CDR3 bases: TGTGCCTGGAGTGTAGTCCAGGGAAATTCACCCCTCCACTTT.

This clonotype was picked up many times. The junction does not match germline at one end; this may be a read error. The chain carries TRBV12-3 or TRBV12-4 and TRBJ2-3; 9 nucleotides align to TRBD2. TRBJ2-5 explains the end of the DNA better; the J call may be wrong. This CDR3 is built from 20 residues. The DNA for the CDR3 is TGTACCAGCAGTTTAGCCGCGATGGGGGTAGCGGGAGTTGGATGGGAGACCCAGTACTTC. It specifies CTSSLAAMGVAGVGWETQYF.

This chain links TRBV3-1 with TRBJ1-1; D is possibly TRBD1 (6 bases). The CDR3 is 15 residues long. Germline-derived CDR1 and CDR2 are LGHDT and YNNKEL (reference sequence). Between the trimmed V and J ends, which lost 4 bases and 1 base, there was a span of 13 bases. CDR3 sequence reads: CASSRHDRRNTEAFF. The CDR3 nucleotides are TGTGCCAGCAGCCGCCACGACAGGCGGAACACTGAAGCTTTCTTT. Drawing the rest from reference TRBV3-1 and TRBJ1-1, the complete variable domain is DTAVSQTPKYLVTQMGNDKSIKCEQNLGHDTMYWYKQDSKKFLKIMFSYNNKELIINETVPNRFSPKSPDKAHLNLHINSLELGDSAVYFCASSRHDRRNTEAFFGQGTRLTVV.

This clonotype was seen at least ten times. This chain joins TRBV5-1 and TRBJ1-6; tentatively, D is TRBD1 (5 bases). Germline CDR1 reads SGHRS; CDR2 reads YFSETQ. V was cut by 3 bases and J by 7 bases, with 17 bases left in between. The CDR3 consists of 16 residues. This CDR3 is CASSYETGLGNSPLHF. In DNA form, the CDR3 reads TGCGCCAGCAGCTACGAAACGGGACTGGGGAATTCACCCCTCCACTTT.

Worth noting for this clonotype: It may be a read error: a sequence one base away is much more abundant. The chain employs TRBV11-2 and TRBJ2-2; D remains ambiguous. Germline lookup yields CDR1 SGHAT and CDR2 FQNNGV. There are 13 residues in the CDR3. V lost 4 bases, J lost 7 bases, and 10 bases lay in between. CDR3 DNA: TGTGCCAGCAGCTCGTGGTTCGACGGGGAGCTGTTTTTT. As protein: CASSSWFDGELFF. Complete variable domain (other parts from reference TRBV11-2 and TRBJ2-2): EAGVAQSPRYKIIEKRQSVAFWCNPISGHATLYWYQQILGQGPKLLIQFQNNGVVDDSQLPKDRFSAERLKGVDSTLKIQPAKLEDSAVYLCASSSWFDGELFFGEGSRLTVL.

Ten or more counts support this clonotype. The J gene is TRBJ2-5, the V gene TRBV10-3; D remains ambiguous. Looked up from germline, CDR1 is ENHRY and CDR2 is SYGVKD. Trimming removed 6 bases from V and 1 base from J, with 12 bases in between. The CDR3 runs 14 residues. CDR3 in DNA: TGTGCCATCAGACGAGACGCACTCCAAGAGACCCAGTACTTC. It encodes CAIRRDALQETQYF.

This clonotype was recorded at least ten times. Here the CDR3 reads CASRHTNRGRIDIQYF. The CDR3 region has the DNA TGTGCCAGTAGGCACACCAACAGGGGGCGAATCGACATTCAGTACTTC. V gene TRBV19 combines with J gene TRBJ2-4; 9 nucleotides line up with TRBD1. Germline V gene lookup returns CDR1 LNHDA and CDR2 SQIVND (reference sequence). Trimming at V came to 6 bases and at J to 8 bases, leaving 14 bases not matched to a gene. CDR3 length: 16 amino acids.

CDR3 sequence: CSARDFPYEQYF. DNA of the CDR3: TGCAGCGCCCGGGACTTCCCCTACGAGCAGTACTTC. This chain uses TRBV29-1 with TRBJ2-7; TRBD2 might be the D (6 bases). CDR1 is SQVTM, CDR2 ANQGSEA, per germline. CDR3 size: 12 residues. V lost 7 bases, J lost 2 bases, and 12 bases lay in between.

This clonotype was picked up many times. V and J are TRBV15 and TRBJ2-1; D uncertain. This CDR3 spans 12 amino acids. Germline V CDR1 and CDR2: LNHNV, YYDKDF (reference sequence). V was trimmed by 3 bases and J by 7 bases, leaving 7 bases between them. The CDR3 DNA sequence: TGTGCCACCAGCAGGGTTGGGAATGAGCAGTTCTTC. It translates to CATSRVGNEQFF.

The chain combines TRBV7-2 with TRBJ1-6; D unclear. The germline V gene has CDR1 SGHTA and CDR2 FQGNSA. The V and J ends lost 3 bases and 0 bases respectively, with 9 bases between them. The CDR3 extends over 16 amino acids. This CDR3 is CASSLSGVSYNSPLHF. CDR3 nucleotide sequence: TGTGCCAGCAGCTTGAGCGGGGTCTCCTATAATTCACCCCTCCACTTT.

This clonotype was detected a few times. CDR3 nucleotide sequence: TGTGCCAGTAGTAGGCTAGGGGAGCCCCAGCATTTT. It codes for CASSRLGEPQHF. The chain recombines TRBV19 with TRBJ1-5; weak D call: TRBD1 (5 bases). Between the trimmed V and J ends, which lost 4 bases and 8 bases, there was a span of 9 bases. This CDR3 is 12 amino acids long. The germline V gene encodes CDR1 LNHDA and CDR2 SQIVND (reference sequence).

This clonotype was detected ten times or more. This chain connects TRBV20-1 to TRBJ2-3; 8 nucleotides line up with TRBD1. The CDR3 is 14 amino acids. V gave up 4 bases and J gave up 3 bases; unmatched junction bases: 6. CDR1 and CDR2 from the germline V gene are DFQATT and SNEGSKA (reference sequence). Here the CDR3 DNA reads TGCAGTGCTAAGCGGACAGGGAGTACAGATACGCAGTATTTT. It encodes CSAKRTGSTDTQYF.

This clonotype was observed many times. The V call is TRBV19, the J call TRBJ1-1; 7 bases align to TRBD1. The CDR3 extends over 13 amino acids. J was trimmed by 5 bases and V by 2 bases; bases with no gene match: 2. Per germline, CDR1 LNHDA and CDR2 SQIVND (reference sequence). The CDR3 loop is CASSIQGGTEAFF. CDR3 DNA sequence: TGTGCCAGTAGTATACAGGGGGGGACTGAAGCTTTCTTT.

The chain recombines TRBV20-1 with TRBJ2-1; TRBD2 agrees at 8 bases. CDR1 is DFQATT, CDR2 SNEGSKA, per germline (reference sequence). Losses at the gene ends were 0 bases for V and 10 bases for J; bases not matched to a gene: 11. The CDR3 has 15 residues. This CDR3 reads CSARDLARGGPEQFF. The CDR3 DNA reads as TGCAGTGCTAGAGACCTAGCCCGGGGGGGCCCGGAGCAGTTCTTC.